This T cell receptor beta chain is drawn from a study of CD8 T cells in Susac syndrome. Trimming stripped 3 bases from V and 7 bases from J, with 6 bases between. Germline CDR1 and CDR2: SGHAT and FQNNGV. The CDR3 is made up of 11 amino acids. The RNA, about 0.45 to 1 ug, was put through reverse transcription using random hexamers. The TCR beta CDR3 was amplified by immunoSEQ multiplex PCR across 54 Vbeta, 13 Jbeta. TCRdb redid the calling of the immunoSEQ multiplex PCR reads with MiXCR, one entry per CDR3 protein. The table lists 150,000 to 200,000 distinct CDR3 sequences, 90% to 96% of them singletons. CD8+ and CD4+ T cells taken from blood had their TCR beta sequenced. TEMRA cells were FACS-enriched and CD8+ and CD4+ T cells negatively isolated.

The gene calls are TRBV11-2 and TRBJ1-1; D remains unclear. The clonotype was recovered from a human donor with Susac syndrome. Sequencing used CD4+ T cells from PBMCs. The CDR3 DNA is TGTGCCAGCAGCTTCCGGATTGAAGCTTTCTTT. Encoded protein: CASSFRIEAFF. The full variable domain, its missing parts supplied by reference TRBV11-2 and TRBJ1-1, is EAGVAQSPRYKIIEKRQSVAFWCNPISGHATLYWYQQILGQGPKLLIQFQNNGVVDDSQLPKDRFSAERLKGVDSTLKIQPAKLEDSAVYLCASSFRIEAFFGQGTRLTVV.